This record concerns one TCR beta chain sequence. Its matching antigen is unknown. A clone one base away is much larger, so this may be a read error. This sample was taken from a study of T-cell reconstitution after alpha-beta-depleted transplantation in children. Study-wide points: At one year after transplant, newly produced T cells mostly accounted for T-cell counts and diversity. TCRbeta diversity was high at day 60 in some patients (a result of surviving recipient T cells and thymic progenitors).

The CDR3 length is 15 residues. V shed 2 bases and J 5 bases; nucleotides not matched to a gene: 9. Germline CDR1 is SGHTA and CDR2 is FQGNSA. Preparation of the TCRbeta library used unique molecular identifiers. MiXCR, applied by TCRdb to the PCR reads, yields one record per CDR3 protein. The data hold under 250,000 distinct CDR3 sequences, with roughly 6.6% observed a single time. The rearrangement joins TRBV7-2 to TRBJ2-7, with 7 bases lining up with TRBD2. This TCR was sampled from a boy between 2 and 15 years old with acute lymphoblastic leukemia, due to receive a stem cell transplant. The sample here was PBMCs, taken before TCRalphabeta/CD19-depleted stem cell transplant. CDR3 in DNA: TGTGCCAGCAGCTTAAATCCACCGGGAGGTGACGAGCAGTACTTC. Protein sequence: CASSLNPPGGDEQYF.